These 11 T cell receptor beta chains were sequenced from one sample in a study of shared clonotypes between healthy human individuals (dated by TCRdb to the early 2020s). The method behind the library was the immunoSEQ multiplex PCR assay. TCRdb holds this immuneACCESS table with in-frame rearrangements only. Some clones are missing; in checked studies, unresolved V genes explain under half, and the rest has no known cause. The sample includes a few hundred thousand clones, with over 50% observed a single time. The ten largest clones represent around 10% of the sample. The sequenced sample was memory CD4+ T cells sorted from blood. The cell subset or site label here, explained by the study, means: CD45RA-negative fraction. These receptors were taken from a man in his thirties or forties in good health.

V is TRBV18 and J is TRBJ2-1; D call uncertain. The V gene's germline CDR1 is KGHSH and CDR2 LQKENI. Trimming shortened V by 1 base and J by 6 bases, and 7 bases separated the two germline ends. The CDR3 consists of 13 residues. DNA for the CDR3: TGTGCCAGCTCACCACGGTCCCCCAATGAGCAGTTCTTC. It codes for CASSPRSPNEQFF. The whole variable domain, remainder taken from reference TRBV18 and TRBJ2-1, is NAGVMQNPRHLVRRRGQEARLRCSPMKGHSHVYWYRQLPEEGLKFMVYLQKENIIDESGMPKERFSAEFPKEGPSILRIQQVVRGDSAAYFCASSPRSPNEQFFGPGTRLTVL.

This clone occurred once. The chain carries TRBV5-4 and TRBJ2-5, with 7 bases fitting TRBD1. The germline gives CDR1 SGHNT, CDR2 YYREEE (reference sequence). This CDR3 contains 14 residues. J gave up 5 bases and V 4 bases, and 8 bases lay outside the gene matches. DNA of the CDR3: TGTGCCAGCAGCACTACAACAGGGGCGGAGACCCAGTACTTC. Translating gives CASSTTTGAETQYF.

This sequence joins TRBV29-1 and TRBJ2-1; the match to TRBD2 covers 10 bases. V was pared by 4 bases and J by 7 bases, with 10 bases of the junction left unmatched. This CDR3 is built from 15 residues. From germline, CDR1 is SQVTM and CDR2 ANQGSEA. CDR3 sequence: CSVGVGTSGANEQFF. The CDR3 DNA reads as TGCAGCGTTGGGGTGGGAACTAGCGGGGCAAATGAGCAGTTCTTC.

DNA of the CDR3: TGTGCCAGCAGTTTAGTTCTTTGGGGTAGTGGCTACACCTTC. Amino acid sequence: CASSLVLWGSGYTF. The rearrangement uses TRBV28 and TRBJ1-2; D is unresolved. Germline CDR1 reads MDHEN; CDR2 reads SYDVKM. With 2 bases removed from V and 7 bases from J, the gap between germline ends came to 14 bases. The CDR3 spans 14 residues.

The chain employs TRBV29-1 and TRBJ2-3; possibly TRBD1 for D (6 bases). Trimming removed 4 bases from V and 8 bases from J, with 19 bases in between. Germline CDR1 is SQVTM and CDR2 is ANQGSEA. The length of the CDR3 is 14 residues. The CDR3 DNA is TGCAGCGTTGTGGGTGGGACAAGTAGGAGTACGCAGTATTTT. It specifies CSVVGGTSRSTQYF.

The chain couples TRBV6-1 to TRBJ2-3, with D possibly being TRBD1 (6 bases). Trimming stripped 1 base from V and 1 base from J, with 9 bases between. The CDR3 loop spans 15 amino acids. The germline CDR1 and CDR2 sequences are MNHNS and SASEGT. CDR3 region: CASSEVQGGTDTQYF. The CDR3 DNA reads TGTGCCAGCAGTGAAGTACAGGGTGGCACAGATACGCAGTATTTT.

The chain links TRBV27 to TRBJ2-2; D is undetermined. This CDR3 contains 13 residues. From germline, CDR1 is MNHEY and CDR2 SMNVEV (reference sequence). The V and J ends lost 1 base and 6 bases respectively, with 6 bases between them. The CDR3 spells CASSLWGSGELFF. As DNA, the CDR3 is TGTGCCAGCAGTTTATGGGGATCCGGGGAGCTGTTTTTT.

The chain carries TRBV5-1 and TRBJ1-1; a weak D match, TRBD1 (5 bases). This CDR3 has 15 residues. CDR1 and CDR2 (germline): SGHRS, YFSETQ. Trimming took 3 bases from V and 2 from J, leaving 14 bases between them. The DNA for the CDR3 is TGCGCCAGCAGCTACCTCACCGGGACCAACACTGAAGCTTTCTTT. As protein: CASSYLTGTNTEAFF.

V usage is TRBV29-1 and J usage is TRBJ2-5, with D maybe TRBD1 (7 bases). V was cut by 6 bases and J by 1 base, with 21 bases left in between. Germline CDR1 reads SQVTM; CDR2 reads ANQGSEA. The CDR3 is 16 residues long. For the CDR3, the DNA is TGCAGCGTCCTCGGAAGAGCAGGGGGAGGCCAAGAGACCCAGTACTTC. This translates into CSVLGRAGGGQETQYF.

This clone was recorded only once. CDR3 sequence (DNA): TGCAGTGCTAGCATCAATGAGCAGTTCTTC. Translated, it gives CSASINEQFF. The V and J genes are TRBV20-1 and TRBJ2-1; no reliable D call. The V end was cut by 3 bases, the J end by 6 bases, with 3 bases between. Germline V lookup: CDR1 DFQATT, CDR2 SNEGSKA (reference sequence). The CDR3 extends over 10 amino acids.

The chain carries TRBV7-9 and TRBJ1-2; D might be TRBD1 (6 bases). The V and J ends lost 4 bases and 5 bases respectively, with 8 bases between them. From germline, CDR1 is SEHNR and CDR2 FQNEAQ (reference sequence). The CDR3 totals 12 residues. This chain's CDR3 is CASSSGTYGYTF. The CDR3 DNA sequence: TGTGCCAGCAGCTCTGGGACATATGGCTACACCTTC.